This TCR beta chain comes out of a study of Graves' ophthalmopathy and Graves' hyperthyroidism. About the research overall: Pretreatment peripheral blood was obtained at initial diagnosis.

Whole-study results and caveats: Blood also carried most expanded thyroid clonotypes exceeding 0.001 frequency.

This clonotype was found many times. Its antigen is currently unknown. Looked up from germline, CDR1 is MDHEN and CDR2 is SYDVKM. V was shortened by 6 bases and J by 5 bases, with 20 bases between the two germline ends. This CDR3 is built from 16 residues. The TCR beta CDR3 regions underwent amplification from RNA transcripts. HTBI-primed first-round RT-PCR preceded second-round multiplex PCR. TCRdb re-derived calls from the multiplex PCR reads in MiXCR, one entry per CDR3 protein. The table lists about 410,000 distinct CDR3 sequences, approximately 16% of them singletons. Exclusion applied to patients with other autoimmune diseases, uncontrolled infections, pregnancy or lactation. PBMCs were density-gradient isolated from approximately 10 ml fresh blood.

Source material: peripheral blood. The chain links TRBV28 to TRBJ1-5, with TRBD1 as a possible D gene (5 bases). The sequence came from a woman aged 18-30 years with Graves' ophthalmopathy. The CDR3 DNA is TGTGCCAGCAGATCCCCGGGGACCGGGGCCTATCAGCCCCAGCATTTT. The encoded protein is CASRSPGTGAYQPQHF.